Following are 18 T cell receptor beta chains from one sample sequenced in a study of T-cell memory formation after mild COVID-19 (dated by TCRdb to the early 2020s). Library construction relied on 5' RACE. TCRdb records Illumina NovaSeq 6000 as the sequencer. TCRdb reran the public reads through fastp at Q25 and MiXCR, keeping productive beta chains. Duplicate CDR3 protein sequences are folded into a single record with the most common DNA and genes. For this sample there are 270,000 or so distinct CDR3 sequences; roughly a sixth appear just once. The top ten constitute roughly 21% of the sample. Specimen: PBMCs or a T cell subset sorted from them (not recorded which). These receptors were obtained from a young man who had mild COVID-19 (a few samples of this study predate the infection). The sample titles of this study are shuffled in the database, so cell type and time point are left out; the donor was told from shared clones.

The rearrangement uses TRBV5-1 and TRBJ2-2, with 8 bases fitting TRBD1. The ends lost 7 bases at V and 5 bases at J; junction bases unmatched: 7. Germline CDR1 is SGHRS and CDR2 is YFSETQ. There are 14 residues in the CDR3. Written as DNA, the CDR3 is TGCGCCAGCGCCGGGACAGGTTTTACCGGGGAGCTGTTTTTT. The encoded protein is CASAGTGFTGELFF.

Only a few counts were recorded for this clonotype. The chain is built from TRBV5-4 and TRBJ1-1, with D possibly being TRBD1 (6 bases). This CDR3 region has 16 residues. The V gene's germline CDR1 is SGHNT and CDR2 YYREEE (reference sequence). The V end was cut by 3 bases, the J end by 0 bases, with 15 bases between. The CDR3 bases are TGTGCCAGCAGCTCGCCCACCCAGGGGCTGAACACTGAAGCTTTCTTT. As protein: CASSSPTQGLNTEAFF.

The V and J genes are TRBV12-3 or TRBV12-4 and TRBJ2-1, with 7 nucleotides matching TRBD1. V was pared by 10 bases and J by 4 bases, with 10 bases of the junction left unmatched. CDR3 length: 14 amino acids. CDR3 in amino acids: CATISGTEYNEQFF. The DNA of the CDR3 is TGTGCCACTATTTCCGGGACAGAATACAATGAGCAGTTCTTC.

This clonotype was observed at least ten times. V and J are TRBV5-1 and TRBJ2-3; possibly TRBD2 for D (6 bases). V gave up 5 bases and J gave up 4 bases, with 14 bases separating them. From germline, CDR1 is SGHRS and CDR2 YFSETQ. The CDR3 is 14 residues long. This chain's CDR3 is CASRAAGGADTQYF. In nucleotides, the CDR3 is TGCGCCAGCAGGGCAGCGGGCGGAGCAGATACGCAGTATTTT.

V is TRBV7-9 and J is TRBJ1-1; maybe TRBD1 (6 bases). This CDR3 contains 18 residues. The V gene lost 5 bases and the J gene lost 2 bases, with 24 bases spanning the gap. The V gene's germline CDR1 is SEHNR and CDR2 FQNEAQ (reference sequence). CDR3 nucleotide sequence: TGTGCCAGCAGCCCATTTACTGGGGCGGGGGCTGGTAACACTGAAGCTTTCTTT. This gives the protein CASSPFTGAGAGNTEAFF.

This clonotype was recorded at least ten times. The V call is TRBV9, the J call TRBJ1-6; tentative D call: TRBD1 (6 bases). In germline, CDR1 is SGDLS, CDR2 YYNGEE. Trimming stripped 4 bases from V and 5 bases from J, with 10 bases between. CDR3 length: 14 residues. The CDR3 DNA reads as TGTGCCAGCAGCCCTCAGGGGAATAATTCACCCCTCCACTTT. Translated: CASSPQGNNSPLHF.

This clonotype was found a few times. This CDR3 is CASSQDLRGREKLFF. The CDR3 DNA reads TGTGCCAGCAGCCAAGATCTTCGTGGTCGGGAAAAACTGTTTTTT. The chain joins TRBV4-2 to TRBJ1-4; D remains ambiguous. Germline CDR1 reads LGHNA; CDR2 reads YNFKEQ. V lost 0 bases to trimming and J lost 8 bases, with 13 bases between them. The CDR3 is 15 residues long.

There are a few counts of this clonotype. The chain uses TRBV6-2 or TRBV6-3 and TRBJ1-2; D is perhaps TRBD1 (5 bases). Germline V gene data show CDR1 as MNHEY and CDR2 as SVGEGT. The germline V and J ends were trimmed by 11 bases and 5 bases, with 18 bases remaining between them. This CDR3 region has 13 residues. The CDR3 loop is CAGSRAEGYGYTF. CDR3 in DNA: TGTGCCGGGTCCAGGGCGGAGGGATATGGCTACACCTTC.

This chain joins TRBV4-3 and TRBJ2-4; TRBD2 is a possible D gene (6 bases). The germline V and J ends were trimmed by 1 base and 12 bases, with 19 bases remaining between them. CDR1 is LGHNA and CDR2 is YSLEER in the germline V gene. The CDR3 spans 15 residues. The CDR3 coding sequence is TGCGCCAGCAGCCAAGCGGGAGCAATTACTAGCACTCAGTACTTC. Amino acids: CASSQAGAITSTQYF.

This clonotype has only a few counts. CDR3 in amino acids: CASSTAGDRGYEQYF. Here the CDR3 DNA reads TGTGCCAGCAGTACGGCCGGGGACAGGGGCTACGAGCAGTACTTC. The chain couples TRBV6-5 to TRBJ2-7, with 10 bases aligning to TRBD1. The CDR3 covers 15 residues. V gave up 5 bases and J gave up 3 bases; unmatched junction bases: 7. Germline V gene data show CDR1 as MNHEY and CDR2 as SVGAGI.

This chain connects TRBV5-1 to TRBJ2-5, with a possible D match to TRBD1 (5 bases). Germline lookup yields CDR1 SGHRS and CDR2 YFSETQ. The CDR3 contains 15 residues. The V end lost 7 bases, the J end lost 0 bases, and 16 bases lay between the germline ends. The CDR3 region is CASRQGSDNQETQYF. The DNA for the CDR3 is TGCGCCAGCCGCCAAGGATCGGACAACCAAGAGACCCAGTACTTC.

V is TRBV4-3 and J is TRBJ2-3, with a possible D match to TRBD1 (5 bases). The CDR3 extends over 17 amino acids. V was pared by 3 bases and J by 4 bases, with 20 bases between. Per germline, CDR1 LGHNA and CDR2 YSLEER. The CDR3 DNA sequence: TGCGCCAGCAGCCAGAGATGGGGCGAAGAGGTCCCAGATACGCAGTATTTT. This translates into CASSQRWGEEVPDTQYF.

The chain employs TRBV7-2 and TRBJ1-5; a weak D match, TRBD1 (5 bases). CDR3 length equals 16 residues. Trimming took off 1 base at V and 4 bases at J, with 14 bases between the two ends. Germline assignment: CDR1 SGHTA and CDR2 FQGNSA. The CDR3 coding sequence is TGTGCCAGCAGCTTAGAAGGTCGGGGGTGGAATCAGCCCCAGCATTTT. As protein: CASSLEGRGWNQPQHF.

The rearrangement joins TRBV5-1 to TRBJ1-2; D possibly corresponds to TRBD1 (6 bases). The length of the CDR3 is 15 residues. The V gene's germline CDR1 is SGHRS and CDR2 YFSETQ. V was clipped by 4 bases and J by 2 bases, with 15 bases between them. The CDR3 sequence: CASSPGSGHNYGYTF. CDR3 bases: TGCGCCAGCAGCCCAGGGTCGGGACACAACTATGGCTACACCTTC.

There are a few counts of this clonotype. The V gene is TRBV2, the J gene TRBJ2-1, with D unresolved. The CDR3 is made up of 11 amino acids. The V gene lost 10 bases and the J gene lost 9 bases, with 13 bases spanning the gap. The germline CDR1 and CDR2 sequences are SNHLY and FYNNEI. This chain's CDR3 is CATAAPREQFF. The DNA for the CDR3 is TGTGCCACAGCCGCGCCCCGTGAGCAGTTCTTC.

The chain carries TRBV5-1 and TRBJ2-2; no clear D. Germline V lookup: CDR1 SGHRS, CDR2 YFSETQ. This CDR3 region has 15 residues. Trimming cost V 3 bases and J 4 bases, with 13 bases left between them. The CDR3 loop reads CASSSTARGTGELFF. For the CDR3, the DNA is TGCGCCAGCAGCTCTACTGCACGTGGCACCGGGGAGCTGTTTTTT. The variable domain in full, with the rest retrieved from reference TRBV5-1 and TRBJ2-2, is KAGVTQTPRYLIKTRGQQVTLSCSPISGHRSVSWYQQTPGQGLQFLFEYFSETQRNKGNFPGRFSGRQFSNSRSEMNVSTLELGDSALYLCASSSTARGTGELFFGEGSRLTVL.

This chain connects TRBV7-2 to TRBJ2-3, with D possibly being TRBD2 (5 bases). This CDR3 is 16 amino acids long. Trimming removed 5 bases from V and 1 base from J, with 16 bases in between. Germline lookup yields CDR1 SGHTA and CDR2 FQGNSA. Here the CDR3 reads CASSPIKLAGTDTQYF. The CDR3 DNA reads TGTGCCAGCAGCCCGATTAAGCTAGCCGGCACAGATACGCAGTATTTT.

This clonotype has just a few counts. V is TRBV5-1 and J is TRBJ2-3; D is perhaps TRBD1 (6 bases). Trimming took off 2 bases at V and 5 bases at J, with 12 bases between the two ends. Germline assignment: CDR1 SGHRS and CDR2 YFSETQ. This CDR3 has 14 residues. The DNA for the CDR3 is TGCGCCAGCAGCTTTAGCAGGGGAGAAGATACGCAGTATTTT. The encoded protein is CASSFSRGEDTQYF.